Presented here are 3 T cell receptor beta chains from one specimen sequenced in a study of cytomegalovirus exposure and HLA in healthy donors. Primers included in the PCR were 60 Vbeta and 13 Jbeta primers. The data were produced by immunoSEQ multiplex PCR, yet TCRdb's version contains in-frame clones alone and is incomplete. The table has tens of thousands of clones, just over 75% seen once. Sequenced: PBMCs. The receptors originated from a man aged 50-60 years in good health and CMV-seronegative.

The chain joins TRBV7-8 to TRBJ1-2; 7 bases agree with TRBD1. This CDR3 has 15 residues. Trimming removed 4 bases from V and 3 bases from J; junction bases left unmatched: 8. Germline-derived CDR1 and CDR2 are SGHVS and FQNEAQ. The CDR3 region is CASSWYEGADYGYTF. The DNA of the CDR3 is TGTGCCAGCAGCTGGTATGAGGGGGCCGACTATGGCTACACCTTC.

The chain couples TRBV11-3 to TRBJ2-5; TRBD2 is a possible D gene (5 bases). Germline CDR1 is SGHNT and CDR2 is YENEEA. The CDR3 is 12 residues long. V was shortened by 4 bases and J by 2 bases, with 5 bases between the two germline ends. The DNA for the CDR3 is TGTGCCAGCAGCTCGGGGCAAGAGACCCAGTACTTC. Its protein product is CASSSGQETQYF. Combining the CDR3 with reference TRBV11-3 and TRBJ2-5 gives the whole variable domain EAGVVQSPRYKIIEKKQPVAFWCNPISGHNTLYWYLQNLGQGPELLIRYENEEAVDDSQLPKDRFSAERLKGVDSTLKIQPAELGDSAVYLCASSSGQETQYFGPGTRLLVL.

This chain joins TRBV27 and TRBJ1-1; TRBD1 agrees at 8 bases. The CDR3 extends over 14 amino acids. J was trimmed by 5 bases and V by 5 bases; bases with no gene match: 7. In germline, CDR1 is MNHEY, CDR2 SMNVEV (reference sequence). The chain's CDR3 is CASSADRGPTEAFF. Here the CDR3 DNA reads TGTGCCAGCAGTGCCGACAGGGGCCCAACTGAAGCTTTCTTT.